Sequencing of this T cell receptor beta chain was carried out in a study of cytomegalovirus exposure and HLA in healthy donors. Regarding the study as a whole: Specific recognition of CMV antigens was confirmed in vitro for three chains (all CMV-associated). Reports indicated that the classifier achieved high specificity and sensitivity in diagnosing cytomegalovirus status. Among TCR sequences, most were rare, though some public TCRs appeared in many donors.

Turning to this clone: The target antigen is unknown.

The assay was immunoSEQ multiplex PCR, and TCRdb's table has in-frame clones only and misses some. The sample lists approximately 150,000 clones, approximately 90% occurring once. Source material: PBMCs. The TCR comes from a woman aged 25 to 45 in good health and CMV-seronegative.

The CDR3 sequence is CASSLASLAGGQQETQYF. CDR3 bases: TGTGCCAGCAGCTTAGCATCGCTAGCGGGGGGTCAACAAGAGACCCAGTACTTC. J is TRBJ2-5 and V is TRBV7-9, with TRBD2 matching over 11 bases. CDR1 is SEHNR and CDR2 is FQNEAQ in the germline V gene (reference sequence). The CDR3 runs 18 residues. With V trimmed by 0 bases and J by 2 bases, 8 bases remained unmatched.